The 21 T cell receptor beta chains listed next were all sequenced from one sample in a study of shared clonotypes between healthy human individuals. Profiling relied on immunoSEQ multiplex PCR, and the TCRdb table lists in-frame clones only, not all of them. The table has a few million clones, approximately 95% seen once; the top ten hold 0.35% to 0.5%. Sequenced sample: naive CD4+ T cells from PBMCs. Subset here: CD45RA+ positively selected. The receptors stem from a man younger than 30 in good health. Some clones in this sample may be carry-over from other donors' samples.

CDR3 DNA: TGTGCCAGTAGTTCTCACGCCGGGACATCAGGAGTTGGCTACACCTTC. It encodes CASSSHAGTSGVGYTF. The chain carries TRBV19 and TRBJ1-2, with a possible D match to TRBD1 (6 bases). V was shortened by 5 bases and J by 7 bases, with 23 bases between the two germline ends. CDR3 length: 16 amino acids. Germline CDR1 LNHDA, CDR2 SQIVND (reference sequence).

The chain uses TRBV18 and TRBJ2-6; D unresolved. Germline CDR1 KGHSH, CDR2 LQKENI. The CDR3 is made up of 16 amino acids. The V gene lost 4 bases and the J gene lost 0 bases, with 10 bases spanning the gap. The CDR3 sequence is CASSQGPISGANVLTF. For the CDR3, the DNA is TGTGCCAGCTCACAAGGACCCATCTCTGGGGCCAACGTCCTGACTTTC. Combining the CDR3 with reference TRBV18 and TRBJ2-6 gives the whole variable domain NAGVMQNPRHLVRRRGQEARLRCSPMKGHSHVYWYRQLPEEGLKFMVYLQKENIIDESGMPKERFSAEFPKEGPSILRIQQVVRGDSAAYFCASSQGPISGANVLTFGAGSRLTVL.

This chain uses TRBV19 with TRBJ2-7; 7 bases map to TRBD1. This CDR3 is 13 amino acids long. J lost 2 bases, V lost 6 bases, and 4 bases had no gene match. Germline values: CDR1 LNHDA, CDR2 SQIVND (reference sequence). CDR3 amino acids: CASSRTGTYEQYF. In DNA form, the CDR3 reads TGTGCCAGTAGCCGGACAGGAACCTACGAGCAGTACTTC.

This clone was seen just once. The chain joins TRBV5-1 to TRBJ2-2; D is unresolved. Germline V gene lookup returns CDR1 SGHRS and CDR2 YFSETQ. CDR3 length equals 16 residues. V was shortened by 4 bases and J by 6 bases, with 19 bases between the two germline ends. The CDR3 coding sequence is TGCGCCAGCAGCGCCCCTTCTGGCTATTTATCCGGGGAGCTGTTTTTT. Translated: CASSAPSGYLSGELFF.

The CDR3 reads CASSLGQGSGELFF. In DNA form, the CDR3 reads TGTGCCAGCAGCTTAGGGCAGGGTTCCGGGGAGCTGTTTTTT. The chain joins TRBV7-2 to TRBJ2-2, with D perhaps TRBD1 (5 bases). There are 14 residues in the CDR3. Germline loops: CDR1 SGHTA, CDR2 FQGNSA. The V gene lost 1 base and the J gene lost 6 bases, with 9 bases spanning the gap.

CDR3 sequence reads: CASSPQGSGLGSYSYEQYF. The CDR3 DNA is TGTGCCAGCAGTCCACAGGGCAGTGGACTAGGATCCTACTCCTACGAGCAGTACTTC. The chain recombines TRBV27 with TRBJ2-7, with D possibly matching TRBD2 (7 bases). CDR1 and CDR2 (germline): MNHEY, SMNVEV (reference sequence). The V end lost 5 bases, the J end lost 0 bases, and 26 bases lay between the germline ends. The CDR3 consists of 19 residues.

The chain has TRBV28 and TRBJ1-3; D call uncertain. The ends were cut back, 1 base at V and 0 bases at J, with 7 bases in the middle. The CDR3 totals 15 residues. Germline lookup yields CDR1 MDHEN and CDR2 SYDVKM. CDR3 DNA: TGTGCCAGCAGTTTATTCACCCGCTCTGGAAACACCATATATTTT. This codes for CASSLFTRSGNTIYF.

This rearrangement joins TRBV5-1 to TRBJ2-1, with D perhaps TRBD1 or TRBD2 (5 bases each). The CDR3 extends over 16 amino acids. V shed 3 bases and J shed 4 bases, with 17 bases lying between them. Per germline, CDR1 SGHRS and CDR2 YFSETQ. Written as DNA, the CDR3 is TGCGCCAGCAGCTCAAAAACCGGGACCGAATACAATGAGCAGTTCTTC. Translation gives CASSSKTGTEYNEQFF. Using reference TRBV5-1 and TRBJ2-1 for the parts outside the CDR3, the full variable domain is KAGVTQTPRYLIKTRGQQVTLSCSPISGHRSVSWYQQTPGQGLQFLFEYFSETQRNKGNFPGRFSGRQFSNSRSEMNVSTLELGDSALYLCASSSKTGTEYNEQFFGPGTRLTVL.

J is TRBJ1-2 and V is TRBV29-1, with TRBD1 matching over 9 bases. V shed 4 bases, J shed 3 bases, and the junction held 12 bases outside the gene matches. Germline-derived CDR1 and CDR2 are SQVTM and ANQGSEA. This CDR3 has 16 residues. The chain's CDR3 is CSVGTRQGGKDYGYTF. The CDR3 DNA follows: TGCAGCGTTGGTACGAGACAGGGGGGAAAGGACTATGGCTACACCTTC.

The gene calls are TRBV7-8 and TRBJ2-5, with 7 nucleotides matching TRBD2. V lost 5 bases to trimming and J lost 5 bases; unmatched junction nucleotides: 5. Looked up from germline, CDR1 is SGHVS and CDR2 is FQNEAQ. This CDR3 region has 13 residues. CDR3 nucleotides: TGTGCCAGCAGCCCACTAGCGCGGGAGACCCAGTACTTC. Amino acids: CASSPLARETQYF.

CDR3 sequence (DNA): TGTGCCAGCAGCTTAAATCAGGAGCCTAATGAAAAACTGTTTTTT. Translation: CASSLNQEPNEKLFF. The rearrangement joins TRBV7-9 to TRBJ1-4; no reliable D call. The V gene's germline CDR1 is SEHNR and CDR2 FQNEAQ (reference sequence). The CDR3 length is 15 residues. V shed 2 bases and J shed 3 bases, with 10 bases lying between them.

In this sample, this clone turned up once. An end of the junction does not agree with germline; a read error may underlie this. V usage is TRBV18 and J usage is TRBJ2-7, with D tentatively TRBD2 (5 bases). This CDR3 is built from 12 residues. Germline values: CDR1 KGHSH, CDR2 LQKENI. The CDR3 nucleotides are TGTGCCAGCTCACTGATCGGATCAGTAGCGAACTTC. Amino acid sequence: CASSLIGSVANF. Variable domain in full (rest from reference TRBV18 and TRBJ2-7): NAGVMQNPRHLVRRRGQEARLRCSPMKGHSHVYWYRQLPEEGLKFMVYLQKENIIDESGMPKERFSAEFPKEGPSILRIQQVVRGDSAAYFCASSLIGSVANFGPGTRLTVT.

The chain links TRBV11-2 to TRBJ2-1; D call uncertain. Trimming took off 5 bases at V and 0 bases at J, with 14 bases between the two ends. This CDR3 is built from 16 residues. Looked up from germline, CDR1 is SGHAT and CDR2 is FQNNGV. CDR3 coding DNA: TGTGCCAGCAGCCTCCTCTCACCATTCTCCTACAATGAGCAGTTCTTC. Translation gives CASSLLSPFSYNEQFF.

The rearrangement links TRBV29-1 to TRBJ2-3, with D tentatively TRBD2 (6 bases). From germline, CDR1 is SQVTM and CDR2 ANQGSEA. V shed 4 bases and J shed 0 bases, with 11 bases lying between them. The CDR3 is 14 residues long. The CDR3 sequence: CSVVGRDSTDTQYF. DNA of the CDR3: TGCAGCGTTGTAGGGCGGGACAGCACAGATACGCAGTATTTT.

The CDR3 DNA reads as TGTGCCAGCAGCTCTAGACAGCCACGAAAACCCAAGAGGGATACCCAGTACTTC. It codes for CASSSRQPRKPKRDTQYF. V gene TRBV2 combines with J gene TRBJ2-5; D may be TRBD1 or TRBD2 (5 bases each). The V end was cut by 6 bases, the J end by 8 bases, with 31 bases between. This CDR3 comprises 18 residues. CDR1 SNHLY and CDR2 FYNNEI come from the germline V gene.

The genes are TRBV6-5 and TRBJ1-1; D uncertain. Trimming removed 2 bases from V and 4 bases from J, with 11 bases in between. This CDR3 is built from 14 residues. CDR1 and CDR2 (germline): MNHEY, SVGAGI. The CDR3 spells CASSYQPTGTEAFF. The CDR3 DNA is TGTGCCAGCAGTTACCAACCTACCGGCACTGAAGCTTTCTTT.

Worth noting for this clone: The identical CDR3 is also encoded by other nucleotide sequences in the sample. The chain recombines TRBV9 with TRBJ2-2; no firm D call. Germline V lookup: CDR1 SGDLS, CDR2 YYNGEE. V dropped 0 bases and J dropped 0 bases, with 6 bases sitting between them. This CDR3 has 15 amino acids. CDR3 DNA sequence: TGTGCCAGCAGCGTAGTCGCCTCGAACACCGGGGAGCTGTTTTTT. Amino acid sequence: CASSVVASNTGELFF.

The V gene is TRBV7-3, the J gene TRBJ2-2, with D tentatively TRBD1 or TRBD2 (6 bases each). V lost 2 bases and J 0 bases, leaving 13 bases between the germline ends. The germline V gene has CDR1 SGHTA and CDR2 FQGTGA. This CDR3 is 17 amino acids long. The CDR3 DNA reads as TGTGCCAGCAGCTTATTCTCGGGGGCTGCGAACACCGGGGAGCTGTTTTTT. The encoded protein is CASSLFSGAANTGELFF. Filled out from reference TRBV7-3 and TRBJ2-2, the complete variable domain reads GAGVSQTPSNKVTEKGKYVELRCDPISGHTALYWYRQSLGQGPEFLIYFQGTGAADDSGLPNDRFFAVRPEGSVSTLKIQRTERGDSAVYLCASSLFSGAANTGELFFGEGSRLTVL.

DNA for the CDR3: TGTGCCATCAGTTTTGACAGGGAAAGTCAGCCCCAGCATTTT. It yields the protein CAISFDRESQPQHF. V gene TRBV10-3 combines with J gene TRBJ1-5, with 7 bases lining up with TRBD1. The CDR3 is 14 residues long. Trimming cost V 5 bases and J 6 bases; bases outside gene matches: 7. Germline V gene sequence: CDR1 ENHRY, CDR2 SYGVKD.

In the case of this clone: This same CDR3 is encoded by further DNA sequences in the sample. The V gene is TRBV28, the J gene TRBJ1-2, with D hard to call. The V gene's germline CDR1 is MDHEN and CDR2 SYDVKM. The CDR3 length is 12 residues. V was shortened by 3 bases and J by 0 bases, with 2 bases between the two germline ends. The CDR3 nucleotides read TGTGCCAGCAGTTTGTCTAACTATGGCTACACCTTC. This sequence encodes CASSLSNYGYTF.

In its sample, this clone was seen a few times. The chain is built from TRBV28 and TRBJ2-2, with D uncertain. V was cut by 2 bases and J by 9 bases, with 10 bases left in between. Germline CDR1 reads MDHEN; CDR2 reads SYDVKM. The CDR3 extends over 13 amino acids. The CDR3 nucleotides read TGTGCCAGCAGTTTAGGTCGTGCGCGGGAGCTGTTTTTT. Translating it yields CASSLGRARELFF.